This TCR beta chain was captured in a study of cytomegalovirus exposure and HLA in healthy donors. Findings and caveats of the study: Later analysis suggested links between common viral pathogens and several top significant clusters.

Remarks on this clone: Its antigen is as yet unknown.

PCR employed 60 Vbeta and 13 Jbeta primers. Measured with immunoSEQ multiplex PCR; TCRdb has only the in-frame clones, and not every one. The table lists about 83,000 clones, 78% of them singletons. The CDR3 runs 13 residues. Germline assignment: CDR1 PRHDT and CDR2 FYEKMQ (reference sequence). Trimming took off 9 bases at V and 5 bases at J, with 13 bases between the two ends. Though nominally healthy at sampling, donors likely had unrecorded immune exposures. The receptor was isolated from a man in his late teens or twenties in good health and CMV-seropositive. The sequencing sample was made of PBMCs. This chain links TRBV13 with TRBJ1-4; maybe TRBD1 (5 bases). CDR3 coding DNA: TGTGCCAGTTCATGGCAGGGCAATGAAAAACTGTTTTTT. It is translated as CASSWQGNEKLFF.